This T cell receptor (beta chain) was captured by sequencing in a study of blood T cell repertoires in COVID-19. Study-wide background: From the United States, Italy and Spain came samples of acute and convalescent COVID-19. Sources were T cells, B-cell-depleted T cells, or PBMCs; the material itself was cDNA or gDNA.

The protocol was immunoSEQ multiplex PCR, while the TCRdb copy is restricted to in-frame clones and leaves out a portion. The table records roughly 120,000 clones, roughly 88% of them present only once. The CDR3 extends over 12 amino acids. Germline V gene lookup returns CDR1 LNHDA and CDR2 SQIVND (reference sequence). V lost 4 bases, J lost 5 bases, and 5 bases lay in between. J is TRBJ1-4 and V is TRBV19, with D uncertain. The sample was peripheral blood. This receptor was identified in a human donor in a cohort sampled during active COVID-19. This CDR3 is CASSRPNEKLFF. The CDR3 bases are TGTGCCAGTAGTAGGCCCAATGAAAAACTGTTTTTT.